This T cell receptor (beta chain) is drawn from a study of shared clonotypes between healthy human individuals. Overall study context: The donors, a couple of women and a few men, were aged 18 to 49.

Adults of Caucasian background living in Nashville, Tennessee made up all donors. CDR1 is MDHEN, CDR2 SYDVKM, per germline. Trimming stripped 4 bases from V and 4 bases from J, with 14 bases between. The CDR3 spans 14 residues. Points on this clone: Its target is unknown.

The assay was immunoSEQ multiplex PCR, and TCRdb's table has in-frame clones only and misses some. Of about 2.4 million clones listed, approximately 93% are singletons. Study-level points and caveats: Generation probability values for non-shared clonotypes were lower than those for clonotypes shared by all four donors. Memory subsets generally showed smaller estimated richness than naive subsets did.

Sequenced material: naive CD4+ T cells from PBMCs. This sample's subset: CD45RA+ positively selected. This clonotype originated in a man aged 18 to 29 in good health. Some clones in this sample may be carry-over from other donors' samples. The J gene is TRBJ2-7, the V gene TRBV28; weak D call: TRBD2 (6 bases). CDR3 coding DNA: TGTGCCAGCAGTTCACCGGGACTCATGTACGAGCAGTACTTC. Translating gives CASSSPGLMYEQYF. Drawing the rest from reference TRBV28 and TRBJ2-7, the complete variable domain is DVKVTQSSRYLVKRTGEKVFLECVQDMDHENMFWYRQDPGLGLRLIYFSYDVKMKEKGDIPEGYSVSREKKERFSLILESASTNQTSMYLCASSSPGLMYEQYFGPGTRLTVT.